In its sample, the clone carrying this T cell receptor beta chain was seen a few times. Its antigen remains unidentified. This entry is derived from a study of beta chain features in type 1 diabetes. The collection from each donor was one heparinised blood draw averaging about 116 mL. The CDR3 is made up of 14 amino acids. Germline V gene lookup returns CDR1 GTSNPN and CDR2 SVGIG (reference sequence). Trimming stripped 3 bases from V and 4 bases from J, with 15 bases between. Study conclusions and caveats: Significant though moderate, a shortening of TCRB CDR3s appeared in all four CD4+ subsets of Type 1 diabetes patients. An over-representation of cells with high TCR expression could result from cDNA sequencing.

Of the isolated RNA, all was reverse transcribed, and so the sequenced material was expressed TCRB transcripts. TCRdb's copy holds only in-frame clones and misses some; the assay was immunoSEQ multiplex PCR. Of under 850,000 clones in the sample, over 10% are singletons; the top ten hold less than 0.025%. The J gene is TRBJ1-1, the V gene TRBV30; weak D call: TRBD1 (5 bases). Sequenced material: naive CD4+ T cells from blood. This receptor was identified in a man between 18 and 35 years old with type 1 diabetes. CDR3 residues: CAWRLSGRSTEAFF. The CDR3 DNA follows: TGTGCCTGGAGATTGTCAGGGAGGAGCACTGAAGCTTTCTTT.